These 16 T cell receptor beta chains originate from one sample sequenced in a study of T cell repertoires in cytomegalovirus infection. TCRdb fed the reads into MiXCR, producing one record per CDR3 protein. In the table there are approximately 500,000 distinct CDR3 sequences, 16% of which are singletons. The material sequenced was CD8+ T cells from PBMCs. The receptors were sampled from a human donor in good health (CMV status not recorded). Some clones in this sample may be carry-over from other donors' samples.

The gene calls are TRBV9 and TRBJ2-7; D gene unclear. The CDR3 contains 14 residues. V was shortened by 0 bases and J by 2 bases, with 9 bases between the two germline ends. The germline gives CDR1 SGDLS, CDR2 YYNGEE. The CDR3 reads CASSVENSPYEQYF. The CDR3 DNA reads as TGTGCCAGCAGCGTAGAGAACAGTCCCTACGAGCAGTACTTC.

This clonotype appeared a few times. This chain links TRBV11-2 with TRBJ2-7; D is undetermined. V gave up 8 bases and J gave up 3 bases, with 8 bases separating them. The germline CDR1 and CDR2 sequences are SGHAT and FQNNGV. This CDR3 is built from 11 residues. The CDR3 loop is CASAELYEQYF. The CDR3 DNA reads TGTGCCAGCGCCGAACTCTACGAGCAGTACTTC. The full variable domain, with the rest looked up from reference TRBV11-2 and TRBJ2-7, is EAGVAQSPRYKIIEKRQSVAFWCNPISGHATLYWYQQILGQGPKLLIQFQNNGVVDDSQLPKDRFSAERLKGVDSTLKIQPAKLEDSAVYLCASAELYEQYFGPGTRLTVT.

This clonotype was detected many times. The V call is TRBV7-8, the J call TRBJ2-4, with TRBD2 matching over 7 bases. The J segment lost 9 bases and the V segment lost 3 bases, leaving 17 bases of the junction unmatched. The CDR3 totals 17 residues. Germline CDR1 is SGHVS and CDR2 is FQNEAQ. CDR3 nucleotides: TGTGCCAGCAGCTTCGAACCTCGGACTAGACCACTGATCATTCAGTACTTC. This sequence encodes CASSFEPRTRPLIIQYF.

This clonotype occurred many times. The chain employs TRBV19 and TRBJ2-7; 7 bases align to TRBD1. Unmatched junction bases numbered 0, after V lost 4 bases and J lost 0 bases. The CDR3 is 13 residues long. The germline V gene has CDR1 LNHDA and CDR2 SQIVND (reference sequence). Written as DNA, the CDR3 is TGTGCCAGTAGTACAGGGGGCTCCTACGAGCAGTACTTC. Residues: CASSTGGSYEQYF. The entire variable domain, with the rest obtained from reference TRBV19 and TRBJ2-7, is as follows: DGGITQSPKYLFRKEGQNVTLSCEQNLNHDAMYWYRQDPGQGLRLIYYSQIVNDFQKGDIAEGYSVSREKKESFPLTVTSAQKNPTAFYLCASSTGGSYEQYFGPGTRLTVT.

This clonotype was observed a handful of times. The chain is built from TRBV15 and TRBJ2-3, with 9 nucleotides matching TRBD2. This CDR3 has 16 amino acids. Germline-derived CDR1 and CDR2 are LNHNV and YYDKDF (reference sequence). After removal of 1 base from V and 1 base from J, the junction contained 3 bases not matched to a gene. In DNA, the CDR3 is TGTGCCACCAGCAGAGGTCAGCGGGGGGGCACAGATACGCAGTATTTT. As protein: CATSRGQRGGTDTQYF.

This clonotype came up a few times. V usage is TRBV9 and J usage is TRBJ2-2, with a weak D call TRBD1 (5 bases). The CDR3 sequence is 15 residues long. V shed 3 bases and J shed 0 bases, with 9 bases lying between them. The germline V gene has CDR1 SGDLS and CDR2 YYNGEE. The CDR3 region is CASSARQTNTGELFF. In nucleotides, the CDR3 is TGTGCCAGCAGCGCCCGACAGACGAACACCGGGGAGCTGTTTTTT.

This clonotype was counted at least ten times. This chain connects TRBV28 to TRBJ2-3, with TRBD1 matching over 7 bases. CDR1 and CDR2 (germline): MDHEN, SYDVKM. V lost 5 bases and J lost 1; bases outside the gene matches: 15. The CDR3 is 18 amino acids. The CDR3 here is CASSRGPGIEGGTDTQYF. In nucleotides, the CDR3 is TGTGCCAGCAGTAGGGGGCCCGGGATCGAGGGGGGCACAGATACGCAGTATTTT.

This clonotype has ten or more counts. This chain uses TRBV24-1 with TRBJ2-1, with TRBD2 identical over 13 bases. V shed 4 bases and J 4 bases; nucleotides not matched to a gene: 9. The CDR3 has 18 residues. Germline V gives CDR1 KGHDR, CDR2 SFDVKD. This chain's CDR3 is CATSDLTTSGRGYNEQFF. CDR3 bases: TGTGCCACCAGTGACCTAACTACTAGCGGGAGGGGGTACAATGAGCAGTTCTTC.

This clonotype showed up just a few times. V and J are TRBV7-2 and TRBJ2-7; 7 nucleotides match TRBD2. The V gene's germline CDR1 is SGHTA and CDR2 FQGNSA. Trimming removed 4 bases from V and 3 bases from J; junction bases left unmatched: 9. The CDR3 is 15 amino acids. CDR3 amino acids: CASSWGGFLSYEQYF. The CDR3 region has the DNA TGTGCCAGCAGCTGGGGGGGGTTCTTGAGCTACGAGCAGTACTTC.

There are many counts of this clonotype. The chain carries TRBV5-5 and TRBJ1-3; 8 bases are a match to TRBD1. The CDR3 is made up of 14 amino acids. Germline V CDR1 and CDR2: SGHKS, YYEKEE (reference sequence). Losses at the gene ends were 4 bases for V and 2 bases for J; bases not matched to a gene: 2. The CDR3 DNA reads TGTGCCAGCAGCATGGACAGGGCTGGAAACACCATATATTTT. As protein: CASSMDRAGNTIYF.

This clonotype appeared many times. This chain joins TRBV27 and TRBJ2-2, with 7 nucleotides matching TRBD1. V was clipped by 5 bases and J by 6 bases; unmatched bases: 6. Germline CDR1 reads MNHEY; CDR2 reads SMNVEV (reference sequence). The CDR3 runs 14 residues. The CDR3 region is CASSQQTGPGELFF. Written as DNA, the CDR3 is TGTGCCAGCAGTCAACAGACAGGGCCCGGGGAGCTGTTTTTT.

The genes are TRBV29-1 and TRBJ1-1; D gene ambiguous. The V gene lost 6 bases and the J gene lost 5 bases, with 13 bases spanning the gap. Germline V gives CDR1 SQVTM, CDR2 ANQGSEA. The CDR3 has 12 amino acids. CDR3 sequence reads: CSVYRRVTEAFF. CDR3 sequence (DNA): TGCAGCGTCTACCGGCGGGTTACTGAAGCTTTCTTT.

This clonotype was seen at least ten times. The chain carries TRBV4-1 and TRBJ1-2; 9 bases map to TRBD1. Germline CDR1 MGHRA, CDR2 YSYEKL. This CDR3 is built from 15 residues. V lost 4 bases, J lost 6 bases, and 9 bases stayed unmatched. The CDR3 spells CASSPDRDRDNGYTF. The CDR3 coding sequence is TGCGCCAGCAGCCCTGACCGGGACAGGGACAATGGCTACACCTTC.

The rearrangement links TRBV27 to TRBJ2-5; the D gene is possibly TRBD2 (6 bases). This CDR3 has 13 residues. CDR1 and CDR2 from the germline V gene are MNHEY and SMNVEV (reference sequence). V was shortened by 7 bases and J by 6 bases, with 15 bases between the two germline ends. CDR3 amino acids: CASIGGPRKTQYF. The CDR3 bases are TGTGCCAGCATCGGAGGGCCTCGAAAGACCCAGTACTTC.

For this clonotype: Germline and junction disagree at one end, which may indicate a read error. V is TRBV7-9 and J is TRBJ2-7; 9 nucleotides align to TRBD1. The CDR3 sequence is 15 residues long. From germline, CDR1 is SEHNR and CDR2 FQNEAQ (reference sequence). CDR3 sequence (DNA): TGTTCCAGCAGCCCACGACAGGGGGTCGCCTACGAGCAGTACTTC. It encodes CSSSPRQGVAYEQYF.

This clonotype was seen at least ten times. The chain is built from TRBV12-3 or TRBV12-4 and TRBJ2-1, with 12 bases matching TRBD2. This CDR3 is 16 amino acids long. The V and J ends lost 8 bases and 8 bases, in that order; junction bases with no gene match: 13. The CDR3 here is CASLKLLAGGPDEQFF. CDR3 DNA: TGTGCCAGCCTCAAATTACTAGCGGGAGGCCCCGATGAGCAGTTCTTC.